These 27 T cell receptor beta chains share one sample of origin, sequenced in a study of cytomegalovirus exposure and HLA in healthy donors. Primers included in the PCR were 60 Vbeta and 13 Jbeta primers. Only in-frame clones appear in the TCRdb table, and some are missing; sequencing was by immunoSEQ multiplex PCR. This repertoire shows approximately 160,000 clones, 82% found once; its top ten account for less than 1%. The sample was PBMCs. These receptors were obtained from a girl aged 2 to 9 in good health and CMV-seropositive.

The chain employs TRBV5-1 and TRBJ2-7, with 7 bases matching TRBD1. After removal of 4 bases from V and 5 bases from J, the junction contained 6 bases not matched to a gene. Germline CDR1 SGHRS, CDR2 YFSETQ. This CDR3 spans 13 amino acids. The CDR3 is CASSQGQWNEQYF. The CDR3, as DNA: TGCGCCAGCAGCCAGGGACAGTGGAACGAGCAGTACTTC. Full variable domain (rest looked up from reference TRBV5-1 and TRBJ2-7): KAGVTQTPRYLIKTRGQQVTLSCSPISGHRSVSWYQQTPGQGLQFLFEYFSETQRNKGNFPGRFSGRQFSNSRSEMNVSTLELGDSALYLCASSQGQWNEQYFGPGTRLTVT.

The chain employs TRBV6-5 and TRBJ1-1; the D gene is possibly TRBD1 (5 bases). With 7 bases removed from V and 2 bases from J, the gap between germline ends came to 11 bases. Germline CDR1 reads MNHEY; CDR2 reads SVGAGI. This CDR3 contains 13 residues. The CDR3 reads CASKDQGNTEAFF. CDR3 DNA: TGTGCCAGCAAAGACCAGGGAAACACTGAAGCTTTCTTT.

The V call is TRBV6-5, the J call TRBJ2-2; D is uncertain. In germline, CDR1 is MNHEY, CDR2 SVGAGI. V lost 2 bases and J 3 bases, leaving 10 bases between the germline ends. This CDR3 comprises 15 residues. The CDR3 DNA is TGTGCCAGCAGTTACGAGGCCTACCACACCGGGGAGCTGTTTTTT. This gives the protein CASSYEAYHTGELFF.

V usage is TRBV28 and J usage is TRBJ2-5, with D perhaps TRBD2 (6 bases). Trimming left V 3 bases short and J 6 bases short, with 14 bases between. In germline, CDR1 is MDHEN, CDR2 SYDVKM. This CDR3 has 14 amino acids. The CDR3: CASSFPGSQKTQYF. CDR3 DNA: TGTGCCAGCAGTTTTCCCGGGAGTCAAAAGACCCAGTACTTC.

This chain connects TRBV5-5 to TRBJ2-7, with a weak D call TRBD1 (5 bases). The V gene's germline CDR1 is SGHKS and CDR2 YYEKEE (reference sequence). V lost 0 bases to trimming and J lost 7 bases, with 17 bases between them. This CDR3 is built from 15 residues. The CDR3 DNA is TGTGCCAGCAGCTTGGCTCCGGCAGGGTCAGGGGAGCAGTACTTC. Its protein product is CASSLAPAGSGEQYF.

The rearrangement uses TRBV6-1 and TRBJ2-5, with TRBD2 matching over 11 bases. This CDR3 comprises 13 residues. V lost 8 bases and J lost 2; bases outside the gene matches: 1. Germline lookup yields CDR1 MNHNS and CDR2 SASEGT. CDR3 loop: CASGTSGQETQYF. Here the CDR3 DNA reads TGTGCCAGCGGGACTAGCGGACAAGAGACCCAGTACTTC.

This clone was seen only once. The V call is TRBV30, the J call TRBJ2-3; 8 bases line up with TRBD1. J was trimmed by 7 bases and V by 5 bases; bases with no gene match: 11. The CDR3 length is 14 residues. Germline-derived CDR1 and CDR2 are GTSNPN and SVGIG (reference sequence). CDR3 residues: CAWVWTGQWNTQYF. The CDR3 nucleotides read TGTGCCTGGGTTTGGACAGGGCAATGGAATACGCAGTATTTT.

This chain uses TRBV4-1 with TRBJ2-1; 10 nucleotides align to TRBD2. This CDR3 has 16 residues. Germline CDR1 MGHRA, CDR2 YSYEKL. V lost 1 base to trimming and J lost 6 bases; unmatched junction nucleotides: 6. The CDR3 reads CASSQGASGSFNEQFF. In nucleotides, the CDR3 is TGCGCCAGCAGCCAAGGGGCTAGCGGGAGTTTCAATGAGCAGTTCTTC.

The gene calls are TRBV6-5 and TRBJ2-3; 11 positions match TRBD2. Unmatched junction bases numbered 1, after V lost 0 bases and J lost 2 bases. The germline CDR1 and CDR2 sequences are MNHEY and SVGAGI. This CDR3 has 16 amino acids. CDR3 sequence reads: CASSYSSGRATDTQYF. CDR3 DNA sequence: TGTGCCAGCAGTTACTCTAGCGGGAGGGCCACAGATACGCAGTATTTT.

The chain has TRBV9 and TRBJ2-3; no clear D. The CDR3 extends over 14 amino acids. Germline assignment: CDR1 SGDLS and CDR2 YYNGEE. Trimming cost V 0 bases and J 3 bases, with 8 bases left between them. The CDR3 sequence: CASSVAPQTDTQYF. The CDR3 DNA is TGTGCCAGCAGCGTAGCCCCACAGACAGATACGCAGTATTTT. Together with reference TRBV9 and TRBJ2-3, the CDR3 gives the full variable domain: DSGVTQTPKHLITATGQRVTLRCSPRSGDLSVYWYQQSLDQGLQFLIQYYNGEERAKGNILERFSAQQFPDLHSELNLSSLELGDSALYFCASSVAPQTDTQYFGPGTRLTVL.

This chain joins TRBV27 and TRBJ2-1; TRBD2 is a possible D gene (6 bases). Germline CDR1 MNHEY, CDR2 SMNVEV (reference sequence). V gave up 2 bases and J gave up 0 bases, with 8 bases separating them. This CDR3 comprises 15 residues. CDR3 residues: CASSLGRSSYNEQFF. The DNA of the CDR3 is TGTGCCAGCAGTTTAGGGAGGAGCTCCTACAATGAGCAGTTCTTC.

This clone has a handful of counts. This sequence joins TRBV28 and TRBJ2-3; the match to TRBD2 covers 12 bases. Germline V CDR1 and CDR2: MDHEN, SYDVKM. The CDR3 totals 16 residues. Trimming cost V 5 bases and J 3 bases; bases outside gene matches: 6. The CDR3 region has the DNA TGTGCCAGCAGTCGACTAGCGGGAGATGGGACAGATACGCAGTATTTT. Protein sequence: CASSRLAGDGTDTQYF.

As DNA, the CDR3 is TGTGCCAGCAGCCTAGCCACTGAAGCTTTCTTT. Its protein is CASSLATEAFF. The rearrangement joins TRBV5-4 to TRBJ1-1; D call uncertain. CDR1 is SGHNT, CDR2 YYREEE, per germline (reference sequence). Trimming removed 4 bases at V and 4 bases at J, with 5 bases between. The CDR3 is made up of 11 amino acids. The full variable domain, rest sourced from reference TRBV5-4 and TRBJ1-1, is ETGVTQSPTHLIKTRGQQVTLRCSSQSGHNTVSWYQQALGQGPQFIFQYYREEENGRGNFPPRFSGLQFPNYSSELNVNALELDDSALYLCASSLATEAFFGQGTRLTVV.

The chain has TRBV4-2 and TRBJ1-5; 9 bases line up with TRBD1. The CDR3 has 17 amino acids. Germline V gene data show CDR1 as LGHNA and CDR2 as YNFKEQ. With 2 bases clipped from V and 5 bases from J, the junction kept 10 bases outside the gene matches. The CDR3 DNA reads as TGTGCCAGCAGCCAAAATCCAGACAGGGGGGGCGATCAGCCCCAGCATTTT. This sequence encodes CASSQNPDRGGDQPQHF.

The chain recombines TRBV9 with TRBJ2-6; TRBD2 matches at 8 bases. This CDR3 comprises 17 residues. The V and J ends lost 2 bases and 2 bases, in that order; junction bases with no gene match: 6. Germline CDR1 SGDLS, CDR2 YYNGEE. CDR3 protein: CASSVQAGEPGANVLTF. The CDR3 DNA sequence: TGTGCCAGCAGCGTCCAAGCGGGAGAACCTGGGGCCAACGTCCTGACTTTC. Using reference TRBV9 and TRBJ2-6 for the parts outside the CDR3, the full variable domain is DSGVTQTPKHLITATGQRVTLRCSPRSGDLSVYWYQQSLDQGLQFLIQYYNGEERAKGNILERFSAQQFPDLHSELNLSSLELGDSALYFCASSVQAGEPGANVLTFGAGSRLTVL.

The genes are TRBV28 and TRBJ1-1; possible D gene TRBD1, 5 bases. The germline CDR1 and CDR2 sequences are MDHEN and SYDVKM. V shed 3 bases and J shed 10 bases, with 27 bases lying between them. This CDR3 comprises 17 residues. CDR3 residues: CASSFRPEVWSLGAAFF. The CDR3 DNA sequence: TGTGCCAGCAGTTTCCGCCCTGAAGTTTGGAGCCTTGGGGCAGCTTTCTTT. Full variable domain (missing parts from reference TRBV28 and TRBJ1-1): DVKVTQSSRYLVKRTGEKVFLECVQDMDHENMFWYRQDPGLGLRLIYFSYDVKMKEKGDIPEGYSVSREKKERFSLILESASTNQTSMYLCASSFRPEVWSLGAAFFGQGTRLTVV.

The rearrangement links TRBV10-3 to TRBJ2-5, with a possible D match to TRBD1 (5 bases). This CDR3 is 14 amino acids long. With 0 bases removed from V and 3 bases from J, the gap between germline ends came to 8 bases. Germline values: CDR1 ENHRY, CDR2 SYGVKD. In nucleotides, the CDR3 is TGTGCCATCAGTGAGTCGGACACCGAAGAGACCCAGTACTTC. Its translation: CAISESDTEETQYF.

The CDR3 region is CASSLASGAAGGYTF. The CDR3 DNA sequence: TGCGCCAGCAGCTTGGCGTCTGGGGCCGCGGGGGGCTACACCTTC. The genes are TRBV5-1 and TRBJ1-2; the D gene is possibly TRBD1 (5 bases). The V gene lost 0 bases and the J gene lost 8 bases, with 17 bases spanning the gap. The V gene's germline CDR1 is SGHRS and CDR2 YFSETQ. The CDR3 runs to 15 residues.

Turning to this clone: The sample has other DNA sequences that encode this CDR3 too. The chain joins TRBV5-4 to TRBJ2-7; D gene ambiguous. CDR3 size: 13 residues. V lost 0 bases, J lost 3 bases, and 7 bases lay in between. Per the germline V gene, CDR1 is SGHNT and CDR2 is YYREEE (reference sequence). The CDR3 bases are TGTGCCAGCAGCTTGGGTCAGGTCTACGAGCAGTACTTC. It encodes CASSLGQVYEQYF.

V gene TRBV4-1 combines with J gene TRBJ2-4, with a tentative D call TRBD2 (5 bases). The V end was cut by 0 bases, the J end by 10 bases, with 7 bases between. The germline CDR1 and CDR2 sequences are MGHRA and YSYEKL. CDR3 length: 12 amino acids. Here the CDR3 DNA reads TGCGCCAGCAGCCAAGACGGGGAAATTCAGTACTTC. Translating it yields CASSQDGEIQYF.

This sequence joins TRBV7-3 and TRBJ2-3; 10 positions agree with TRBD2. The germline CDR1 and CDR2 sequences are SGHTA and FQGTGA. Trimming cost V 3 bases and J 5 bases; bases outside gene matches: 5. The CDR3 contains 15 residues. This CDR3 is CASSLSGGAKDTQYF. The CDR3 bases are TGTGCCAGCAGCTTGAGCGGGGGGGCTAAAGATACGCAGTATTTT.

This clone was detected once. Written as DNA, the CDR3 is TGCGCCAGCAGCCAAGATAGCGGCTACAATGAGCAGTTCTTC. Its protein product is CASSQDSGYNEQFF. The genes are TRBV4-1 and TRBJ2-1, with a tentative D call TRBD2 (6 bases). Germline CDR1 and CDR2: MGHRA and YSYEKL. The CDR3 is 14 amino acids. V was clipped by 0 bases and J by 3 bases, with 6 bases between them.

The rearrangement links TRBV27 to TRBJ2-7; maybe TRBD1 (5 bases). Germline V gives CDR1 MNHEY, CDR2 SMNVEV (reference sequence). This CDR3 has 14 amino acids. V dropped 0 bases and J dropped 5 bases, with 11 bases sitting between them. CDR3 in amino acids: CASSLSGLRDEQYF. The CDR3 DNA reads as TGTGCCAGCAGTTTATCGGGGCTTCGGGACGAGCAGTACTTC.

J is TRBJ1-4 and V is TRBV10-2; D gene uncertain. V was trimmed by 8 bases and J by 8 bases, leaving 9 bases between them. CDR3 size: 11 residues. Germline V gene sequence: CDR1 WSHSY, CDR2 SAAADI. The DNA for the CDR3 is TGCGCCAGCTCGCTAGGAGAAAAACTGTTTTTT. This sequence encodes CASSLGEKLFF.

The chain has TRBV6-6 and TRBJ2-2; D not certain. Trimming removed 4 bases at V and 5 bases at J, with 14 bases between. The CDR3 is 15 amino acids. From germline, CDR1 is MNHNY and CDR2 SVGAGI (reference sequence). CDR3 DNA: TGTGCCAGCAGTTCCAAGCGACCCATTACCGGGGAGCTGTTTTTT. Amino acids: CASSSKRPITGELFF.

The genes are TRBV30 and TRBJ2-7; a possible D gene is TRBD1 (6 bases). The CDR3 is 13 residues long. The germline V gene encodes CDR1 GTSNPN and CDR2 SVGIG (reference sequence). Trimming shortened V by 0 bases and J by 0 bases, and 6 bases separated the two germline ends. CDR3: CAWSVGASYEQYF. For the CDR3, the DNA is TGTGCCTGGAGTGTGGGGGCCTCCTACGAGCAGTACTTC.

The V call is TRBV27, the J call TRBJ2-3, with D possibly matching TRBD2 (5 bases). CDR3 length equals 14 residues. V was shortened by 1 base and J by 1 base, with 6 bases between the two germline ends. CDR1 is MNHEY, CDR2 SMNVEV, per germline (reference sequence). As DNA, the CDR3 is TGTGCCAGCAGTTTATTGGGAGGCACAGATACGCAGTATTTT. This translates into CASSLLGGTDTQYF.